Sequencing of this TCR beta chain was carried out in a study of T cell repertoires in cytomegalovirus infection. Study summary: Through public TCR beta signatures, both CMV infection and matching HLA type were indicated. Study-level results: The ex vivo response was dominated by HLA-C-restricted CMV-specific TCR beta clonotypes.

TCRdb re-analysed the reads in MiXCR, keeping a single row per CDR3 protein. Here the sample spans 350,000 to 400,000 distinct CDR3 sequences, nearly 35% being singletons. As regards this clonotype: Its antigen is still unknown.

This CDR3 has 12 residues. Germline CDR1 reads SGHTA; CDR2 reads FQGNSA. V dropped 5 bases and J dropped 8 bases, with 12 bases sitting between them. This sequence was found in a human donor in good health (CMV status not recorded). Some clones in this sample may be carry-over from other donors' samples. The chain couples TRBV7-2 to TRBJ1-1, with unresolved D. The sample consisted of cultured PBMCs, taken from culture after CMV antigen stimulation. For the CDR3, the DNA is TGTGCCAGCAGCCCTGGACGGATCGAAGCTTTCTTT. It is translated as CASSPGRIEAFF.